Each of the 9 T cell receptor beta chains below was sequenced from the same sample in a study of cytomegalovirus exposure and HLA in healthy donors. The PCR made use of 60 Vbeta and 13 Jbeta primers. TCRdb's table, derived via immunoSEQ multiplex PCR, lists solely in-frame clones and lacks some. This table has 80,000 to 100,000 clones, 81% appearing once. The sample taken for sequencing was PBMCs. These receptors originate from a human donor in good health.

This clone was counted between two and nine times. The chain has TRBV2 and TRBJ2-1; 13 bases are shared with TRBD2. Unmatched junction bases numbered 4, after V lost 2 bases and J lost 9 bases. Germline CDR1 SNHLY, CDR2 FYNNEI. The CDR3 runs to 15 residues. The CDR3 loop is CASSERWTSGGEQFF. The CDR3 nucleotides read TGTGCCAGCAGTGAAAGATGGACTAGCGGGGGTGAGCAGTTCTTC.

A word on this clone: An end of the junction differs from the germline gene, which may be a read error. DNA for the CDR3: TGTGTCAGCTCACGGGACATCTATGGCTACACCTTC. As protein: CVSSRDIYGYTF. The chain carries TRBV18 and TRBJ1-2; possibly TRBD1 for D (6 bases). CDR1 and CDR2 from the germline V gene are KGHSH and LQKENI. The CDR3 length is 12 residues. The full variable domain, with the rest looked up from reference TRBV18 and TRBJ1-2, is NAGVMQNPRHLVRRRGQEARLRCSPMKGHSHVYWYRQLPEEGLKFMVYLQKENIIDESGMPKERFSAEFPKEGPSILRIQQVVRGDSAAYFCVSSRDIYGYTFGSGTRLTVV.

The V and J genes are TRBV19 and TRBJ1-1; TRBD1 is a possible D gene (5 bases). The CDR3 is 13 residues long. Germline CDR1 reads LNHDA; CDR2 reads SQIVND (reference sequence). Between the trimmed V and J ends, which lost 0 bases and 8 bases, there was a span of 10 bases. The CDR3 bases are TGTGCCAGTAGTATAGATCTCCCAGGGGAAGCTTTCTTT. Its translation: CASSIDLPGEAFF.

The chain combines TRBV7-2 with TRBJ2-5; 7 bases map to TRBD1. The germline gives CDR1 SGHTA, CDR2 FQGNSA. CDR3 length equals 13 residues. With 3 bases clipped from V and 5 bases from J, the junction kept 3 bases outside the gene matches. CDR3 sequence (DNA): TGTGCCAGCAGCTTGACAGGGTGGGAGACCCAGTACTTC. Protein: CASSLTGWETQYF.

The gene calls are TRBV30 and TRBJ1-5, with no clear D. This CDR3 spans 15 amino acids. In germline, CDR1 is GTSNPN, CDR2 SVGIG (reference sequence). The V and J ends lost 0 bases and 1 base respectively, with 10 bases between them. DNA of the CDR3: TGTGCCTGGAGTGTACTGGGCCGGAGCAATCAGCCCCAGCATTTT. Protein sequence: CAWSVLGRSNQPQHF.

This clone was recorded a few times. V and J are TRBV9 and TRBJ2-1; 9 positions agree with TRBD1. J was trimmed by 7 bases and V by 2 bases; bases with no gene match: 10. Germline CDR1 reads SGDLS; CDR2 reads YYNGEE. The CDR3 extends over 16 amino acids. The CDR3 region has the DNA TGTGCCAGCAGCGTCTGGACAGGGGACGCGGGGAATGAGCAGTTCTTC. Its protein product is CASSVWTGDAGNEQFF.

The CDR3 DNA follows: TGTGCCAGCACGCCGGGGGGACTAGCGACGTACGAGCAGTACTTC. Translation gives CASTPGGLATYEQYF. This sequence joins TRBV7-2 and TRBJ2-7, with 10 bases matching TRBD2. J was trimmed by 4 bases and V by 7 bases; bases with no gene match: 10. CDR1 is SGHTA, CDR2 FQGNSA, per germline. There are 15 residues in the CDR3.

V is TRBV25-1 and J is TRBJ2-5, with TRBD1 as a possible D gene (5 bases). The DNA end is a closer match to TRBJ2-7, so the J assignment may be wrong. The CDR3 runs to 14 residues. Germline V gives CDR1 MGHDK, CDR2 SYGVNS. CDR3 nucleotide sequence: TGTGCCAGCAGTGAATGGGGCACGGGTTACGAGCAGTACTTC. Amino acids: CASSEWGTGYEQYF.

The rearrangement joins TRBV4-2 to TRBJ1-1, with D possibly TRBD1 on 5 matching bases. The CDR3 runs 14 residues. Trimming left V 0 bases short and J 11 bases short, with 16 bases between. Germline assignment: CDR1 LGHNA and CDR2 YNFKEQ. The CDR3 here is CASSQELQGGPAFF. For the CDR3, the DNA is TGTGCCAGCAGCCAAGAGTTGCAGGGAGGTCCGGCTTTCTTT.